A selection of T cell receptor beta chains follows, all from one sample in a study of T cells in Graves' hyperthyroidism and ophthalmopathy. TCRdb re-called the multiplex PCR reads with MiXCR, one entry per CDR3 protein. The top ten clones hold about 3.7% of a sample with hundreds of thousands of distinct CDR3 sequences, under 20% of them seen once. Sequencing input: blood. The receptors derive from a woman aged 18 to 35 with Graves' hyperthyroidism. The CDR3 runs from the conserved cysteine through the conserved F or W. D genes are given only for firm matches. Some rows have no size entry. The others give once, few or many, or a class for an expanded clone.

clone size	J gene	D gene	CDR3 length	V gene	CDR3 DNA	CDR3 protein
many	TRBJ1-1	-	13	TRBV4-1	TGCGCCAGCAGCCCTCGAGGCCTTTCTGAAGCTTTCTTT	CASSPRGLSEAFF
many	TRBJ2-7	TRBD1	14	TRBV29-1	TGCAGCGTTGGTTCCGGACAGGGGTGGCACGAGCAGTACTTC	CSVGSGQGWHEQYF
-	TRBJ2-4	TRBD2	15	TRBV2	TGTGCCTGCAAAGTGAGGACTAGCGGCAAAAACATTCAGTACTTC	CACKVRTSGKNIQYF
-	TRBJ2-7	TRBD1	16	TRBV11-1	TGTGCCAGCAGCGTTATTGACAGGGGGAATTCCTACGAGCAGTACTTC	CASSVIDRGNSYEQYF
-	TRBJ2-7	TRBD2	11	TRBV29-1	TGCAGCGTTGGGGAGGGCCACGAGCAGTACTTC	CSVGEGHEQYF
many	TRBJ2-5	TRBD1	14	TRBV18	TGTGCCAGCTCACCGAACAGGGGCGAGGAGACCCAGTACTTC	CASSPNRGEETQYF
many	TRBJ1-2	-	13	TRBV9	TGTGCCAGCAGTGAAGGACAGTACTATGGCTACACCTTC	CASSEGQYYGYTF
many	TRBJ2-5	TRBD2	15	TRBV10-3	TGTGCCATCAGTGAGTACAGCGGGGGGCAAGAGACCCAGTACTTC	CAISEYSGGQETQYF
many	TRBJ2-7	TRBD1	14	TRBV19	TGTGCCAGTAGTATAACCGACAGGGGGGCCGAGCAGTACTTC	CASSITDRGAEQYF
many	TRBJ1-5	TRBD1	15	TRBV5-1	TGCGCCAGCAGCTTCGGGACAGGCGTCAATCAGCCCCAGCATTTT	CASSFGTGVNQPQHF
many	TRBJ2-7	-	13	TRBV27	TGTGCCAGCAGTTTAGGTACCTCCTACGAGCAGTACTTC	CASSLGTSYEQYF
-	TRBJ1-2	-	15	TRBV6-5	TGTGCCAGCAGTAGCTCGACCGGGACCTCGTATGGCTACACCTTC	CASSSSTGTSYGYTF
many	TRBJ2-7	-	14	TRBV30	TGTGCCTGGGCCTCCTGGGACGGACTTTACGAGCAGTACTTC	CAWASWDGLYEQYF
many	TRBJ2-3	-	13	TRBV12-3/TRBV12-4	TGTGCCAGCAGTGCCATATGGGGAGATACGCAGTATTTT	CASSAIWGDTQYF
few	TRBJ2-6	-	14	TRBV27	TGTGCCAGCAGTTTATTCGCTGGGGCCAACGTCCTGACTTTC	CASSLFAGANVLTF
-	TRBJ2-7	TRBD2	14	TRBV6-1	TGTGCCAGCGAGATGGGGCGGGAGGGAGGCGAGCAGTACTTC	CASEMGREGGEQYF
many	TRBJ1-2	-	17	TRBV27	TGTGCCAGCAGCACCTTACAGGGAGGCCTTTTGGTCTATGGCTACACCTTC	CASSTLQGGLLVYGYTF
many	TRBJ2-6	-	15	TRBV7-9	TGTGCCAGCAGACCCGTAAACTCTGGGGCCAACGTCCTGACTTTC	CASRPVNSGANVLTF
-	TRBJ2-7	-	11	TRBV12-3/TRBV12-4	TGTGCCAGCAGCAATCGGTACGAGCAGTACTTC	CASSNRYEQYF
few	TRBJ1-2	TRBD1	16	TRBV18	TGTGCCAGCTCACCACAGGGGGCTCTCACTAACTATGGCTACACCTTC	CASSPQGALTNYGYTF
many	TRBJ1-2	TRBD1	13	TRBV13	TGTGCCAGCACCGAGACAGGGGGGTATGGCTACACCTTC	CASTETGGYGYTF
many	TRBJ1-6	-	16	TRBV5-1	TGCGCCAGCAGCTTGGGGGACTTTATGGGGAATTCACCCCTCCACTTT	CASSLGDFMGNSPLHF
many	TRBJ2-4	TRBD2	18	TRBV12-3/TRBV12-4	TGTGCCAGCAGTTTTCAGACTAGCGGGGCGATAGCCAAAAACATTCAGTACTTC	CASSFQTSGAIAKNIQYF
many	TRBJ2-4	-	14	TRBV7-2	TGTGCCAGCAGCGCTGGTCCTAGCGATCACATTCAGTACTTC	CASSAGPSDHIQYF
many	TRBJ2-7	TRBD1	15	TRBV7-2	TGTGCCAGCAGCTTAGCGCTAAACAGGGGTCACGAGCAGTACTTC	CASSLALNRGHEQYF
-	TRBJ2-2	-	14	TRBV6-1	TGTGCCAGCAGTGACAAAGGCAACATCGGGGAGCTGTTTTTT	CASSDKGNIGELFF
-	TRBJ2-7	-	16	TRBV3-1	TGTGCCAGCAGCCAAGCAGGCCCGGGGTATCCCTACGAGCAGTACTTC	CASSQAGPGYPYEQYF
few	TRBJ2-3	-	15	TRBV9	TGTGCCAGCAGCGTAGCCAATCAAGCCACAGATACGCAGTATTTT	CASSVANQATDTQYF
-	TRBJ2-7	-	14	TRBV6-1	TGTGCCAGCAGCACCGGGGCAGGGAACGACGAGCAGTACTTC	CASSTGAGNDEQYF
many	TRBJ1-6	TRBD1	15	TRBV28	TGTGCCAGCAGTTTCCACGGACAGGGTAATTCACCCCTCCACTTT	CASSFHGQGNSPLHF
many	TRBJ1-2	TRBD1	16	TRBV11-2	TGTGCCAGCAGCTTAAACACAGGGGAGGTGAACTATGGCTACACCTTC	CASSLNTGEVNYGYTF